This T cell receptor (beta chain) was recovered during a study of OX40 agonist ivuxolimab in advanced cancers. About the study: Ivuxolimab, an agonistic anti-OX40 (CD134) antibody, was given to patients. General study points: The CD4+ and CD8+ T cells in the blood had expanded clonally by week 6 at 0.1 to 3.0 mg/kg.

If patients had autoimmune disease history or systemic immunosuppression, they were excluded. Blood specimens came from baseline, cycle 4 day 1, and cycle 7 day 1. The protocol was immunoSEQ multiplex PCR, while the TCRdb copy is restricted to in-frame clones and leaves out a portion. The sample lists tens of thousands of clones, about 90% occurring once. Concerning this clone itself: Its cognate antigen is unknown.

With V trimmed by 5 bases and J by 5 bases, 13 bases remained unmatched. CDR1 is SSHAT, CDR2 FNYEAQ, per germline (reference sequence). The CDR3 contains 16 residues. This TCR was sampled from an adult with an advanced solid tumor such as melanoma, head and neck, liver or kidney cancer. Source: CD4+ or CD8+ T cells sorted from blood, taken in a trial of the OX40 agonist ivuxolimab. The V call is TRBV7-7, the J call TRBJ2-5; 8 bases match TRBD2. DNA of the CDR3: TGTGCCAGCAGCCTGGGGGGCGCGGGAGGTGCGGAGACCCAGTACTTC. This gives the protein CASSLGGAGGAETQYF.